The 13 T cell receptor beta chains below come from one sample, sequenced in a study of blood T cells in healthy people across ages. Together with a sample-barcoded 5' primer, a J-beta primer mix was included in a second PCR lasting about 6 to 11 cycles. Each CDR3 protein is one row after TCRdb ran MiXCR on the 5' RACE reads. The sample gives 1.6 million or so distinct CDR3 sequences, around 36% of which show up once; approximately 10% is in the top ten. Sequencing was performed on blood. Receptors originate from a woman aged 25 to 39 in good health.

Only a few counts were recorded for this clonotype. As DNA, the CDR3 is TGCGCCAGCAGCCAAGTCTTGGTATCCGAGCAGTACTTC. This codes for CASSQVLVSEQYF. V usage is TRBV4-1 and J usage is TRBJ2-7; D gene ambiguous. This CDR3 spans 13 amino acids. The germline V gene encodes CDR1 MGHRA and CDR2 YSYEKL. The V gene lost 1 base and the J gene lost 6 bases, with 10 bases spanning the gap.

The chain has TRBV20-1 and TRBJ1-4; a weak D match, TRBD1 (6 bases). The CDR3 consists of 13 residues. The ends were cut back, 3 bases at V and 4 bases at J, with 9 bases in the middle. Germline CDR1 is DFQATT and CDR2 is SNEGSKA (reference sequence). CDR3 sequence: CSASRDINEKLFF. Here the CDR3 DNA reads TGCAGTGCTAGCAGGGACATTAATGAAAAACTGTTTTTT.

This chain connects TRBV20-1 to TRBJ2-7; TRBD1 aligns across 8 bases. Trimming took 3 bases from V and 3 from J; bases not matched to a gene: 1. Germline V gene lookup returns CDR1 DFQATT and CDR2 SNEGSKA (reference sequence). This CDR3 is 12 amino acids long. CDR3 sequence reads: CSARGTGYEQYF. The CDR3, as DNA: TGCAGTGCTAGGGGGACAGGCTACGAGCAGTACTTC.

This clonotype was detected only a few times. The chain is built from TRBV9 and TRBJ2-1; 10 bases match TRBD2. Per the germline V gene, CDR1 is SGDLS and CDR2 is YYNGEE. The CDR3 spans 15 residues. The V and J ends lost 6 bases and 2 bases, in that order; junction bases with no gene match: 5. This chain's CDR3 is CASTSAGGPYNEQFF. CDR3 coding DNA: TGTGCCAGCACCTCAGCGGGGGGGCCCTACAATGAGCAGTTCTTC. The full variable domain, rest sourced from reference TRBV9 and TRBJ2-1, is DSGVTQTPKHLITATGQRVTLRCSPRSGDLSVYWYQQSLDQGLQFLIQYYNGEERAKGNILERFSAQQFPDLHSELNLSSLELGDSALYFCASTSAGGPYNEQFFGPGTRLTVL.

The sample holds many counts of this clonotype. This chain uses TRBV6-5 with TRBJ2-3; unclear D gene. Germline assignment: CDR1 MNHEY and CDR2 SVGAGI. The CDR3 extends over 12 amino acids. The CDR3 nucleotides are TGTGCTATCGGGTATCCGGAGGATACGCAGTATTTT. Residues: CAIGYPEDTQYF.

The chain is built from TRBV5-1 and TRBJ1-1, with 8 bases matching TRBD1. There are 13 residues in the CDR3. CDR1 is SGHRS and CDR2 is YFSETQ in the germline V gene. CDR3: CVSSPGGSAEAFF. CDR3 bases: TGCGTTAGCAGCCCAGGGGGCTCGGCTGAAGCTTTCTTT.

This clonotype came up a few times. The chain is built from TRBV7-3 and TRBJ2-1; D gene unclear. In germline, CDR1 is SGHTA, CDR2 FQGTGA. Trimming removed 5 bases from V and 6 bases from J, with 14 bases in between. The length of the CDR3 is 14 residues. The CDR3 coding sequence is TGTGCCAGCAGCAAGACCCCAGTACCCAATGAGCAGTTCTTC. This codes for CASSKTPVPNEQFF.

The V gene is TRBV20-1, the J gene TRBJ1-2; D ambiguous. Trimming cost V 4 bases and J 2 bases, with 2 bases left between them. The CDR3 has 10 amino acids. Germline V gives CDR1 DFQATT, CDR2 SNEGSKA (reference sequence). CDR3 amino acids: CSATNYGYTF. The CDR3 nucleotides are TGCAGTGCTACCAACTATGGCTACACCTTC.

This chain uses TRBV20-1 with TRBJ2-3; no firm D call. The CDR3 spans 16 residues. Trimming shortened V by 0 bases and J by 1 base, and 14 bases separated the two germline ends. Germline CDR1 DFQATT, CDR2 SNEGSKA (reference sequence). In DNA, the CDR3 is TGCAGTGCTAGAGACAGGTTGAATGGGGGCACAGATACGCAGTATTTT. It is translated as CSARDRLNGGTDTQYF.

The chain combines TRBV7-9 with TRBJ1-1; possibly TRBD1 for D (5 bases). There are 15 residues in the CDR3. CDR1 and CDR2 (germline): SEHNR, FQNEAQ (reference sequence). V was clipped by 1 base and J by 5 bases, with 14 bases between them. The CDR3 sequence: CASSLVLGEGTEAFF. CDR3 nucleotide sequence: TGTGCCAGCAGCTTAGTATTGGGGGAAGGGACTGAAGCTTTCTTT.

This clonotype was counted between two and nine times. The V and J genes are TRBV3-1 and TRBJ1-4, with D unresolved. The germline V and J ends were trimmed by 1 base and 8 bases, with 11 bases remaining between them. This CDR3 region has 14 residues. Germline loops: CDR1 LGHDT, CDR2 YNNKEL (reference sequence). CDR3 loop: CASSQVSGEEKLFF. CDR3 DNA: TGTGCCAGCAGCCAAGTCTCTGGGGAGGAAAAACTGTTTTTT.

This clonotype was counted a few times. V and J are TRBV9 and TRBJ1-5; D gene uncertain. CDR1 is SGDLS and CDR2 is YYNGEE in the germline V gene. The germline V and J ends were trimmed by 3 bases and 3 bases, with 13 bases remaining between them. The CDR3 is made up of 15 amino acids. CDR3 in DNA: TGTGCCAGCAGCGCGCTGCCGGGTCTCAATCAGCCCCAGCATTTT. Its translation is CASSALPGLNQPQHF.

The rearrangement links TRBV10-3 to TRBJ2-7; TRBD1 matches at 7 bases. The DNA end favors TRBJ2-5, so the J call may be wrong. Germline CDR1 ENHRY, CDR2 SYGVKD. This CDR3 spans 13 amino acids. The CDR3 loop is CATRGTSKETQYF. In DNA, the CDR3 is TGTGCCACCAGGGGGACATCGAAAGAGACCCAGTACTTC.